The 17 T cell receptor beta chains listed next were all sequenced from one sample in a study of T cell responses to AZD1222 COVID-19 vaccine. Some clones are missing from TCRdb's copy, which holds only in-frame ones; the method was immunoSEQ multiplex PCR. The data contain 150,000 or so clones, just over 90% of them singletons. Sample: peripheral blood, taken on day 0 of AZD1222 vaccination. The source is an adult in good health.

This clone was observed once. J is TRBJ1-4 and V is TRBV30, with 7 bases lining up with TRBD1. Germline V gives CDR1 GTSNPN, CDR2 SVGIG (reference sequence). The CDR3 is 14 residues long. The V and J ends lost 0 bases and 8 bases, in that order; junction bases with no gene match: 6. CDR3 loop: CAWSVMTGSEKLFF. The CDR3 nucleotides are TGTGCCTGGAGTGTGATGACAGGGAGCGAAAAACTGTTTTTT.

This chain connects TRBV4-3 to TRBJ2-2, with D tentatively TRBD2 (5 bases). Trimming took 3 bases from V and 0 from J, leaving 8 bases between them. The CDR3 spans 15 residues. The germline CDR1 and CDR2 sequences are LGHNA and YSLEER. The CDR3 here is CASSHEGSNTGELFF. Written as DNA, the CDR3 is TGCGCCAGCAGCCACGAGGGATCGAACACCGGGGAGCTGTTTTTT.

The V call is TRBV30, the J call TRBJ2-3; 9 bases map to TRBD2. This CDR3 is built from 15 residues. Germline V gives CDR1 GTSNPN, CDR2 SVGIG (reference sequence). The junction had 5 bases not matched to a gene; V was cut back by 3 bases and J by 1 base. For the CDR3, the DNA is TGTGCCTGGAGGCCGCAGCGGGGGGGCACAGATACGCAGTATTTT. Protein product: CAWRPQRGGTDTQYF.

Only one count was recorded for this clone. The J gene is TRBJ1-6, the V gene TRBV15, with 12 nucleotides matching TRBD1. The CDR3 extends over 19 amino acids. The J segment lost 1 base and the V segment lost 5 bases, leaving 9 bases of the junction unmatched. Germline V CDR1 and CDR2: LNHNV, YYDKDF (reference sequence). The CDR3 sequence is CATSARDRGRGSYNSPLHF. For the CDR3, the DNA is TGTGCCACCAGCGCCCGGGACAGGGGGCGTGGGTCCTATAATTCACCCCTCCACTTT.

The J gene is TRBJ2-1, the V gene TRBV4-1, with D possibly matching TRBD1 (6 bases). Looked up from germline, CDR1 is MGHRA and CDR2 is YSYEKL. The CDR3 totals 18 residues. The V gene lost 0 bases and the J gene lost 0 bases, with 15 bases spanning the gap. The CDR3 region has the DNA TGCGCCAGCAGCCAAGATTGGGGACAAGCTAACTCCTACAATGAGCAGTTCTTC. It is translated as CASSQDWGQANSYNEQFF.

This chain connects TRBV10-1 to TRBJ1-2; 7 bases are shared with TRBD1. The V and J ends lost 6 bases and 4 bases, in that order; junction bases with no gene match: 5. The CDR3 loop spans 13 amino acids. Germline assignment: CDR1 WNHNN and CDR2 SYGVQD (reference sequence). The CDR3 DNA reads as TGCGCCAGCAGCGAGGCAGGGGGCTATGGCTACACCTTC. This sequence encodes CASSEAGGYGYTF.

V gene TRBV3-1 (or the pseudogene TRBV3-2) combines with J gene TRBJ1-2; possible D gene TRBD1, 5 bases. The CDR3 has 16 residues. Germline V gene sequence: CDR1 LGHDT, CDR2 YNNKEL (reference sequence). V was pared by 0 bases and J by 5 bases, with 16 bases between. The DNA for the CDR3 is TGTGCCAGCAGCCAAGATGCGAGACGGGGCGAATATGGCTACACCTTC. As protein: CASSQDARRGEYGYTF.

Written as DNA, the CDR3 is TGTGCCAGCAGTTGGGACAACTCTGGAAACACCATATATTTT. The encoded protein is CASSWDNSGNTIYF. This chain links TRBV6-6 with TRBJ1-3, with D possibly being TRBD1 (6 bases). The CDR3 sequence is 14 residues long. The V end lost 4 bases, the J end lost 0 bases, and 7 bases lay between the germline ends. Germline CDR1 is MNHNY and CDR2 is SVGAGI (reference sequence).

The chain employs TRBV7-6 and TRBJ1-6; D is uncertain. The V end lost 5 bases, the J end lost 7 bases, and 6 bases lay between the germline ends. Germline CDR1 reads SGHVS; CDR2 reads FNYEAQ. The CDR3 has 12 residues. CDR3 amino acids: CASSPDNSPLHF. CDR3 DNA sequence: TGTGCCAGCAGCCCGGACAATTCACCCCTCCACTTT.

The chain has TRBV6-4 and TRBJ2-3; D gene ambiguous. The germline CDR1 and CDR2 sequences are MRHNA and SNTAGT. V lost 2 bases to trimming and J lost 4 bases, with 13 bases between them. The CDR3 loop spans 15 amino acids. The CDR3 protein is CASSDGRGGADTQYF. The CDR3 DNA reads TGTGCCAGCAGTGACGGACGCGGTGGGGCAGATACGCAGTATTTT.

This chain connects TRBV5-4 to TRBJ1-6, with a possible D match to TRBD1 (6 bases). The CDR3 loop spans 15 amino acids. The V end lost 0 bases, the J end lost 7 bases, and 11 bases lay between the germline ends. The germline V gene has CDR1 SGHNT and CDR2 YYREEE (reference sequence). The CDR3 nucleotides are TGTGCCAGCAGCTTGGATTACAGGGCAAATTCACCCCTCCACTTT. The encoded protein is CASSLDYRANSPLHF.

This chain joins TRBV5-5 and TRBJ1-2, with TRBD1 identical over 11 bases. Trimming cost V 4 bases and J 7 bases; bases outside gene matches: 6. Germline assignment: CDR1 SGHKS and CDR2 YYEKEE (reference sequence). CDR3 length: 14 residues. The CDR3 DNA sequence: TGTGCCAGCAGCGCGGACAGGGGGCTGAGTGGCTACACCTTC. Protein: CASSADRGLSGYTF.

This clone was recorded only once. The chain links TRBV2 to TRBJ1-6; D might be TRBD1 (5 bases). CDR3 length: 15 residues. Trimming removed 8 bases from V and 9 bases from J, with 20 bases in between. CDR1 is SNHLY, CDR2 FYNNEI, per germline. CDR3 coding DNA: TGTGCCAGCTCCCCACTACCGGGAGGGGTTTCACCCCTCCACTTT. It yields the protein CASSPLPGGVSPLHF.

The gene calls are TRBV27 and TRBJ2-7, with D possibly TRBD1 on 6 matching bases. Trimming took off 4 bases at V and 0 bases at J, with 13 bases between the two ends. Per germline, CDR1 MNHEY and CDR2 SMNVEV (reference sequence). This CDR3 comprises 15 residues. This CDR3 is CASSSRDTPSYEQYF. DNA of the CDR3: TGTGCCAGCAGTTCAAGGGACACACCCTCCTACGAGCAGTACTTC.

The count of this clone is one. This chain links TRBV12-5 with TRBJ1-4; the match to TRBD1 covers 7 bases. The CDR3 totals 14 residues. The germline gives CDR1 LGHNT, CDR2 FRNRAP. V gave up 6 bases and J gave up 4 bases; unmatched junction bases: 5. The CDR3 region is CASGQGRDNEKLFF. For the CDR3, the DNA is TGTGCTAGTGGACAGGGGCGGGATAATGAAAAACTGTTTTTT.

Here the CDR3 reads CASSSGWANEKLFF. CDR3 DNA sequence: TGTGCCAGCAGCTCGGGTTGGGCTAATGAAAAACTGTTTTTT. The J gene is TRBJ1-4, the V gene TRBV5-6; D is uncertain. The germline V gene has CDR1 SGHDT and CDR2 YYEEEE. The CDR3 has 14 amino acids. With 3 bases removed from V and 3 bases from J, the gap between germline ends came to 9 bases.

This clone has a single count. The CDR3 sequence: CASRPWGYTEAFF. CDR3 bases: TGTGCCAGCAGACCATGGGGGTACACTGAAGCTTTCTTT. This chain joins TRBV7-9 and TRBJ1-1; tentative D call: TRBD1 (5 bases). CDR1 is SEHNR and CDR2 is FQNEAQ in the germline V gene (reference sequence). With 6 bases removed from V and 3 bases from J, the gap between germline ends came to 11 bases. This CDR3 has 13 amino acids.